This T cell receptor (beta chain) was obtained from a study of T cell repertoires in cytomegalovirus infection. In the study overall: It was the public TCR beta signatures that indicated both CMV infection and matching HLA type.

This clonotype has more than one count but fewer than ten. The antigen is not known. Each CDR3 protein gets one entry after TCRdb re-called the reads with MiXCR. This table has 200,000 to 300,000 distinct CDR3 sequences, around 9% appearing once. This CDR3 is built from 14 residues. Germline V CDR1 and CDR2: SQVTM, ANQGSEA. Trimming at V came to 4 bases and at J to 7 bases, leaving 6 bases not matched to a gene. General observations from the study: There were carriers of CMV plus the relevant HLA, and cumulative public TCR beta family frequency identified them. The ex vivo response was dominated by HLA-C-restricted CMV-specific TCR beta clonotypes.

This rearrangement joins TRBV29-1 to TRBJ2-1; 11 nucleotides align to TRBD2. Sequencing was carried out using PBMCs. This sequence was found in a human donor in good health (CMV status not recorded). Some clones in this sample may be carry-over from other donors' samples. In nucleotides, the CDR3 is TGCAGCGTTGTTAGCGGGAGGGCTTGGAATGAGCAGTTCTTC. Translating it yields CSVVSGRAWNEQFF.